These T cell receptor beta chains were read from a single sample in a study of shared clonotypes between healthy human individuals. TCRdb's table, derived via immunoSEQ multiplex PCR, lists solely in-frame clones and lacks some. The sample has some 1.1 million clones, approximately 80% seen once. The sequencing input was memory CD4+ T cells from PBMCs. The receptor set was obtained from a man between 18 and 29 years old in good health. Some clones in this sample may be carry-over from other donors' samples. Each CDR3 is given with its conserved first and last residue. A D gene is named only where the DNA matches it firmly. Expanded clones get a size class; other rows say once, few or many, or leave the size out.

V gene	J gene	D gene	clone size	CDR3 DNA	CDR3 protein
TRBV5-6	TRBJ2-1	TRBD2	.	TGTGCCAGCAGCTTGACCAGCAGCGGGAGTAGAGATGAGCAGTTCTTC	CASSLTSSGSRDEQFF
TRBV6-1	TRBJ2-3	.	.	TGTGCCAGCAGGGGCAGGGAATGGGCAGATACGCAGTATTTT	CASRGREWADTQYF
TRBV6-5	TRBJ2-7	TRBD2	.	TGTGCCAGCAGTAGGACTAGCGGGAGGGCCGGGCAGTACTTC	CASSRTSGRAGQYF
TRBV11-2	TRBJ1-2	.	.	TGTGCCAGCAGTCGGGGGGACGGATCCGGTTTAATTGGCTACACCTTC	CASSRGDGSGLIGYTF
TRBV5-1	TRBJ1-1	.	.	TGCGCCAGCAGCTTTCGGCCCGTCGGGACTGAAGCTTTCTTT	CASSFRPVGTEAFF
TRBV30	TRBJ2-6	TRBD1	once	TGTGCCTGGAGGAGGTGGGACAGGGGGCAGTCTGGGGCCAACGTCCTGACTTTC	CAWRRWDRGQSGANVLTF
TRBV5-1	TRBJ1-4	.	.	TGCGCCAGCAGCTTGAGCCCAGACGAAAAACTGTTTTTT	CASSLSPDEKLFF
TRBV11-2	TRBJ2-1	.	.	TGTGCCAGCAGCTTTTTTTTCAGCGTCTCCGGCAATGAGCAGTTCTTC	CASSFFFSVSGNEQFF
TRBV6-6	TRBJ1-3	.	few	TGTGCCAGCAGTTACTCCGCTGGAAACACCATATATTTT	CASSYSAGNTIYF
TRBV28	TRBJ1-4	.	.	TGTGCCAGCAGTTCTCCCGGGACGCTTGCAACTAATGAAAAACTGTTTTTT	CASSSPGTLATNEKLFF
TRBV7-3	TRBJ2-7	.	.	TGTGCCAGCAGCTTAAGCCCTGGGGCAGGGTGGCGGGAGCAGTACTTC	CASSLSPGAGWREQYF
TRBV29-1	TRBJ2-7	.	few	TGCAGCGCCCGGGAACAGGCCTACGAGCAGTACTTC	CSAREQAYEQYF
TRBV28	TRBJ2-3	TRBD2	.	TGTGCCAGCATACCCAGACTGGGGAGGGAAGATACGCAGTATTTT	CASIPRLGREDTQYF
TRBV7-8	TRBJ2-7	TRBD2	.	TGTGCCAGCAGCTTAGTAGGGTCCCCTAGCGGGGGAGTAAAAACCGGGCAGTACTTC	CASSLVGSPSGGVKTGQYF
TRBV2	TRBJ2-1	.	.	TGTGCCAGCAGTGATGGCGCCGGCGAGCAGTTCTTC	CASSDGAGEQFF
TRBV18	TRBJ2-1	.	.	TGTGCCAGCTCACCAAAGACAGATGCCTACAATGAGCAGTTCTTC	CASSPKTDAYNEQFF
TRBV12-2	TRBJ2-3	.	once	TGTGCAAGTCGCCTCTCACGTAATAGTTCTAGCACAGATACGCAGTATTTT	CASRLSRNSSSTDTQYF
TRBV18	TRBJ1-3	.	once	TGTGCCAGCTCACCGAGTCAGCAGGGCTCTGGAAACACCATATATTTT	CASSPSQQGSGNTIYF
TRBV7-9	TRBJ1-4	.	.	TGTGCCAGCAGCTTAGCCTCGGGAGATGAAAAACTGTTTTTT	CASSLASGDEKLFF
TRBV5-4	TRBJ1-1	.	.	TGTGCCAGCAGCTTTCAGGGTACGAACACTGAAGCTTTCTTT	CASSFQGTNTEAFF
TRBV30	TRBJ1-5	.	.	TGTGCCTGGAGTAACGGGGGGCAGCGCAATCAGCCCCAGCATTTT	CAWSNGGQRNQPQHF
TRBV4-1	TRBJ2-6	.	once	TGCGCCAGCAGCCACCCGAACTCTGGGGCCAACGTCCTGACTTTC	CASSHPNSGANVLTF
TRBV19	TRBJ2-3	.	.	TGTGCCAGTAGTTTAGGTTTAGATACGCAGTATTTT	CASSLGLDTQYF
TRBV28	TRBJ1-2	TRBD1	few	TGTGCCAGCGTTTTACAGGGGGCAAGCTATGGCTACACCTTC	CASVLQGASYGYTF